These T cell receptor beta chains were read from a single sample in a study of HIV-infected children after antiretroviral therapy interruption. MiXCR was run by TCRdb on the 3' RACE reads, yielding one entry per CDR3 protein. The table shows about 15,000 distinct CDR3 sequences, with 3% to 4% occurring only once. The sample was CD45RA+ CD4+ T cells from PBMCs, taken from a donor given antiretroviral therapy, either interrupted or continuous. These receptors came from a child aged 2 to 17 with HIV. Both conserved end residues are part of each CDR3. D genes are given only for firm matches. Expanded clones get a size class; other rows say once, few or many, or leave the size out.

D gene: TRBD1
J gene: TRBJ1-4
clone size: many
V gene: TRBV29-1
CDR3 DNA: TGCAGCGCGCGAGAACCGGGACAGGGAGATGAAAAACTGTTTTTT
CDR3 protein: CSAREPGQGDEKLFF

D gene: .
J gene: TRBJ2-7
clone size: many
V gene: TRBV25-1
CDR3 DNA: TGTGCCAGCTCCGCCGGCAGAAGGGGCGAGCAGTACTTC
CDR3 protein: CASSAGRRGEQYF

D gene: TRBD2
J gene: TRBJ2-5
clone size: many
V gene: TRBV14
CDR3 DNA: TGTGCCAGCAGCCAAGGTCTGTTACCGGGGAGGGAAGAGACCCAGTACTTC
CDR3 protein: CASSQGLLPGREETQYF

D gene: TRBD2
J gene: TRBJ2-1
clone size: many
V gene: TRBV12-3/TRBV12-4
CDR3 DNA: TGTGCCAGCAGTTTTATGCGGGGGGCCAATGAGCAGTTCTTC
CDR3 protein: CASSFMRGANEQFF

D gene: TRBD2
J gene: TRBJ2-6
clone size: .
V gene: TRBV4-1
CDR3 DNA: TGCGCCAGCAGCCAACTAGCGGGGGGGTCTGGGGCCAACGTCCTGACTTTC
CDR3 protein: CASSQLAGGSGANVLTF

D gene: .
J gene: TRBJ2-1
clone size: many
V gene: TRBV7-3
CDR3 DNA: TGTGCCAGCAGCTTAGTAGGGTTTGAGCAGTTCTTC
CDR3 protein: CASSLVGFEQFF

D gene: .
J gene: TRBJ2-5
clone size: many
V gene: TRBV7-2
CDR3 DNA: TGTGCCAGCAGCTTAGGTGGGGCGCAAGAGACCCAGTACTTC
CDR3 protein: CASSLGGAQETQYF

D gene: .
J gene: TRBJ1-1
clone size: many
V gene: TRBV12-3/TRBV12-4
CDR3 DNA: TGTGCCAGCAGTTTAGTAAGCAAGTCAAACACTGAAGCTTTCTTT
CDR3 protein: CASSLVSKSNTEAFF

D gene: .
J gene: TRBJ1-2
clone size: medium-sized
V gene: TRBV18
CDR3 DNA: TGTGCCAGCTCACCAGAGTGGTACGGCGGACTCTATGGCTACACCTTC
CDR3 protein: CASSPEWYGGLYGYTF

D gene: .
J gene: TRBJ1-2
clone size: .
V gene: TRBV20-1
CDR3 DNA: TGCAGTGCTAGAGATGGCAATAGACCCTATGGCTACACCTTC
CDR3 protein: CSARDGNRPYGYTF

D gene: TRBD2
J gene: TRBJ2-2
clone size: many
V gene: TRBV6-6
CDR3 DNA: TGTGCCAGCAGTTACTCGAGTAGCGGGAGGGCGGGGGAGCTGTTTTTT
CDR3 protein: CASSYSSSGRAGELFF

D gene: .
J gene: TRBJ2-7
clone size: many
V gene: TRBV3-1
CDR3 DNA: TGTGCCAGCAGCCTTCCGACTAGTTCGGGGGAGCAGTACTTC
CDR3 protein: CASSLPTSSGEQYF

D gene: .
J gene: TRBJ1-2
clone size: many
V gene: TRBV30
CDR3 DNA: TGTGCCTGTCACAGGGACGGGGGCTACACCTTC
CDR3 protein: CACHRDGGYTF

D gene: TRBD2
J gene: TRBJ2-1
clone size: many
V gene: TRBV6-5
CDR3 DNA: TGTGCCAGCGCTTTGCGGGGGGGGCTTGCCAATGAGCAGTTCTTC
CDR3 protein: CASALRGGLANEQFF

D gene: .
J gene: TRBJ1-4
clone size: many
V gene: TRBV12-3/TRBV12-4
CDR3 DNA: TGTGCCAGCAGTTCCCGCAGTGGTGAAAAACTGTTTTTT
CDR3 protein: CASSSRSGEKLFF

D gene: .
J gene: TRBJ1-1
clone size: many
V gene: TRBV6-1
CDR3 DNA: TGTGCCAGCACCAGGGAATTCGACACTGAAGCTTTCTTT
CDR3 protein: CASTREFDTEAFF

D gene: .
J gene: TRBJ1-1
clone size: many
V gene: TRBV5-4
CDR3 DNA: TGTGCCAGCAGCTATCCTGACAGGATAGAGAACACTGAAGCTTTCTTT
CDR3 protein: CASSYPDRIENTEAFF

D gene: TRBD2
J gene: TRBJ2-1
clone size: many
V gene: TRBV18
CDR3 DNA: TGTGCCAGTGGAGTAGCGGGGGCACACTACAATGAGCAGTTCTTC
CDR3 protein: CASGVAGAHYNEQFF

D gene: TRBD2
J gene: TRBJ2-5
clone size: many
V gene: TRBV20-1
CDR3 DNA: TGCAGTGCTAGAGTGGGTAGCGGGGGTATTACGGAGACCCAGTACTTC
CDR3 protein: CSARVGSGGITETQYF

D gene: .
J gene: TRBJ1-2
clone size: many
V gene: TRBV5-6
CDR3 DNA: TGTGCCAGCAGCTTGCCTGATAACTATGGCTACACCTTC
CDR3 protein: CASSLPDNYGYTF

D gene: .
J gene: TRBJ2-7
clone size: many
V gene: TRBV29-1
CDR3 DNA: TGCAGCGTCTCAACCGGGGTCTCCTACGAGCAGTACTTC
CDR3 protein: CSVSTGVSYEQYF

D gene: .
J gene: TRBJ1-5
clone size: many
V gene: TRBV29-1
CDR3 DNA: TGCAGCGTCGGGGGGGGCAATCAGCCCCAGCATTTT
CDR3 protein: CSVGGGNQPQHF

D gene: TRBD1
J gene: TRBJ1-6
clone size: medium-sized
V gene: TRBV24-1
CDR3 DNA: TGTGCCACCAGTAATACAGGGGCTAATTCACCCCTCCACTTT
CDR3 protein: CATSNTGANSPLHF

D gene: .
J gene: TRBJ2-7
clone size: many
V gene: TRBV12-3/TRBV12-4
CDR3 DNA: TGTGCCAGCTCAAGGGCCGACAGGACCTACGAGCAGTACTTC
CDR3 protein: CASSRADRTYEQYF

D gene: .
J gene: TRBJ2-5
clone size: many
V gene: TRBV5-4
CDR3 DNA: TGTGCCAGCAGCTTGAGTTTTGGCAGATTGGAGACCCAGTACTTC
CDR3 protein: CASSLSFGRLETQYF

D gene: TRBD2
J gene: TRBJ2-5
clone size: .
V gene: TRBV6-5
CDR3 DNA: TGTGCCAGCAGTCGGACTAGCGGGGAAGAGACCCAGTACTTC
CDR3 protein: CASSRTSGEETQYF

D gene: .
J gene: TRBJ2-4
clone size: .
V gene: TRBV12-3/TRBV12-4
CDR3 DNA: TGTGCCAGCAGTTTTTCCCGGAACATTCAGTACTTC
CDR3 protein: CASSFSRNIQYF

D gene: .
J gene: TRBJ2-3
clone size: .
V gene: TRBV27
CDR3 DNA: TGTGCCAGCTCGGGGCCTTACACAGATACGCAGTATTTT
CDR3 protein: CASSGPYTDTQYF

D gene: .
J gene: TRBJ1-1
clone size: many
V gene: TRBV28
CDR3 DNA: TGTGCCAGCAGTTCAACGACCTACATGGATTCTAGTGGAGCTTTCTTT
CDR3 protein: CASSSTTYMDSSGAFF

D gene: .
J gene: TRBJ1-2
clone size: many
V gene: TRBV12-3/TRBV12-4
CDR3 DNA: TGTGCCAGCAGTTTGAACCGCCCGCCTTATGGCTACACCTTC
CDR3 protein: CASSLNRPPYGYTF

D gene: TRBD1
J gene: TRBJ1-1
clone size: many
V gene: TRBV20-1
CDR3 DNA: TGCAGTGCTCTTCCGCCCGTTGGTTGGACAGGTGACACCATGAACACTGAAGCTTTCTTT
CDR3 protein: CSALPPVGWTGDTMNTEAFF

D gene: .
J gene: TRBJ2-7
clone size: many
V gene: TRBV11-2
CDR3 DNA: TGTGCCAGCAGCTTAGTAGGGGGGCTCTACGAGCAGTACTTC
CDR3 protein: CASSLVGGLYEQYF

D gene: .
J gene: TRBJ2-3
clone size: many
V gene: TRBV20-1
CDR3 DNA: TGCAGTGCTAACGCCGGGGGAGTCACAGATACGCAGTATTTT
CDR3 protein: CSANAGGVTDTQYF

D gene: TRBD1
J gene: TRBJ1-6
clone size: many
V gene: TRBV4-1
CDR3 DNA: TGCGCCAGCAGCCAAGCGGGACAGGGTAATTCACCCCTCCACTTT
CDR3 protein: CASSQAGQGNSPLHF

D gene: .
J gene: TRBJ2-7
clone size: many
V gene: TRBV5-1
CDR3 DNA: TGCGCCAGCAGCTTTGGAGGGGACTACGAGCAGTACTTC
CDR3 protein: CASSFGGDYEQYF

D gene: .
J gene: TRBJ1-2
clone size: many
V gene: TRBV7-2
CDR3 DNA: TGTGCCAGCAGCTTACCAGGGCGAGGGGCTGGCTACACCTTC
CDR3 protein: CASSLPGRGAGYTF

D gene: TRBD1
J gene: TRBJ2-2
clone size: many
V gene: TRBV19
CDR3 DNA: TGTGCCAGTAGCGACAACAGGGGGCGCGGGAACACCGGGGAGCTGTTTTTT
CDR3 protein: CASSDNRGRGNTGELFF

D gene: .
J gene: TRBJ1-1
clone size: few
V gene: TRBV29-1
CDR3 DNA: TGCAGCGTTATGACCTTCGTGAACACTGAAGCTTTCTTT
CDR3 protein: CSVMTFVNTEAFF

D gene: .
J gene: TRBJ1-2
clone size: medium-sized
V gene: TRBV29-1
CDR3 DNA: TGCAGCGTTGAAGCCGTACAGGGCTATGGCTACACCTTC
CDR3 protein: CSVEAVQGYGYTF

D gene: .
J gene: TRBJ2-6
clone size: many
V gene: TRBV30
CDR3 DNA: TGTGCCTGGAGCGCCGGGGCCAACGTCCTGACTTTC
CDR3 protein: CAWSAGANVLTF

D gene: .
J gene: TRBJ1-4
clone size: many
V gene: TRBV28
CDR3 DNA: TGTGCCAGCAGTTTACCCGGGGAAAAACTGTTTTTT
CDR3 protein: CASSLPGEKLFF

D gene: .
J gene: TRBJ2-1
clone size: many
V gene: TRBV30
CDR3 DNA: TGTGCCTGGACTCTGGGGGGGCGCTATGCTGAGCAGTTCTTC
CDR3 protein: CAWTLGGRYAEQFF

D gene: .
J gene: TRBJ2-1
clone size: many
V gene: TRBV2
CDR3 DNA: TGTGCCAGCAGACTAGGGGTGTATGAGCAGTTCTTC
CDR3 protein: CASRLGVYEQFF

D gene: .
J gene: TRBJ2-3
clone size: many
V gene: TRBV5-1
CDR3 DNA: TGCGCCAGCAGCTTGGGGTCCGGCGGTCCCACAGATACGCAGTATTTT
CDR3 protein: CASSLGSGGPTDTQYF

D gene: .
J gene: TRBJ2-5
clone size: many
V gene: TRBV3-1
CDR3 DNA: TGTGCCAGCAGCGCCCGGGGGCCCGAAGAGACCCAGTACTTC
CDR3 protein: CASSARGPEETQYF

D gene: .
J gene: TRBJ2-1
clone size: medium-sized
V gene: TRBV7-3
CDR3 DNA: TGTGCCAGCAGCTCTCGACAGGAAAACAATGAGCAGTTCTTC
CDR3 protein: CASSSRQENNEQFF

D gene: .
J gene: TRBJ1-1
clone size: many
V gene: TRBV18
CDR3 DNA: TGTGCCAGCTCACCTTTGCCTATGAACACTGAAGCTTTCTTT
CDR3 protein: CASSPLPMNTEAFF

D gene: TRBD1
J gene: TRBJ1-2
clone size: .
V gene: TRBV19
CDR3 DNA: TGTGCCAGTAGTAATACAGGGGGCGTACACTATGGCTACACCTTC
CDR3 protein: CASSNTGGVHYGYTF

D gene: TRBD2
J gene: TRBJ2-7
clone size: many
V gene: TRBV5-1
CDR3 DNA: TGCGCCAGCAGCCAACGGACGGGGGGGTCCGAGCAGTACTTC
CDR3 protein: CASSQRTGGSEQYF

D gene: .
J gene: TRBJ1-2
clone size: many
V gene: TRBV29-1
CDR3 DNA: TGCAGCGTTGAAGATGGGGCAGGGGAAATCACCTTC
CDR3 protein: CSVEDGAGEITF

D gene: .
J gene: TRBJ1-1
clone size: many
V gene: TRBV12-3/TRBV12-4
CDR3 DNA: TGTGCCAGCAGTTCCGACCAGAACACTGAAGCTTTCTTT
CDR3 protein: CASSSDQNTEAFF

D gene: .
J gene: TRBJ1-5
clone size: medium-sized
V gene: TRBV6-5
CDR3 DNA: TGTGCCAGCAGTTATAACAAGGGGGAGCCCCAGCATTTT
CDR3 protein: CASSYNKGEPQHF

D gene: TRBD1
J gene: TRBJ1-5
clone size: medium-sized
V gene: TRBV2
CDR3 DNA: TGTGCCAGCAGTAAGACAGGGAATCAGCCCCAGCATTTT
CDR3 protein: CASSKTGNQPQHF

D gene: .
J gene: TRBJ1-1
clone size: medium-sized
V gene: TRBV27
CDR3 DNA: TGTGCCAGCAGTTTCTCAAGGAACACTGAAGCTTTCTTT
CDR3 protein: CASSFSRNTEAFF